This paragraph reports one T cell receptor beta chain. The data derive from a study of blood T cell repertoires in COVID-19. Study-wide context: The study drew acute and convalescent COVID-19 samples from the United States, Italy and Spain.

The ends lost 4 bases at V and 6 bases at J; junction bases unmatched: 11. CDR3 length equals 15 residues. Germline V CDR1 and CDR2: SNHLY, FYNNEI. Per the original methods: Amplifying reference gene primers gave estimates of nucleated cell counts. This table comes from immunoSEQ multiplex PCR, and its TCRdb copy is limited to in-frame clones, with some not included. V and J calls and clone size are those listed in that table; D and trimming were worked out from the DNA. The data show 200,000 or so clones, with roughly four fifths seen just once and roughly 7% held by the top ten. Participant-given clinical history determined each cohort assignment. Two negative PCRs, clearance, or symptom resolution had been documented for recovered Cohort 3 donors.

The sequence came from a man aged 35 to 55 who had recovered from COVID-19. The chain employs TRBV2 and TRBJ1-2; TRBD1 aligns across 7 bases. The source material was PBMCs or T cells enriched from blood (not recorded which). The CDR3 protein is CASSVDRDPENGYTF. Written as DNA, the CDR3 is TGTGCCAGCAGTGTCGACAGGGACCCCGAAAATGGCTACACCTTC.